Listed below are T cell receptor beta chains from one sample, sequenced in a study of blood T cell dynamics during melanoma immunotherapy. The method was immunoSEQ multiplex PCR; TCRdb's version includes in-frame clones alone and lacks a portion of them. The repertoire has 500 to 550 clones, around 76% of them found once; the top ten carry approximately 10%. Sequences were derived from CD8+ T cells from blood, sampled from a patient treated with checkpoint blockade. These receptors all come from a human donor with melanoma. Each CDR3 is given with its conserved first and last residue. D genes are given only for firm matches. The listing skips clone size in some rows; elsewhere it reads once, few, many or a size class.

d_gene	j_gene	abundance	v_gene	CDR3aa	CDR3nt
-	TRBJ2-2	once	TRBV4-1	CASSQGDTYTGELFF	TGCGCCAGCAGCCAAGGGGACACCTACACCGGGGAGCTGTTTTTT
TRBD1	TRBJ2-7	-	TRBV5-4	CASSAGTGGYEQYF	TGTGCCAGCAGCGCGGGGACAGGGGGGTACGAGCAGTACTTC
TRBD1	TRBJ2-1	once	TRBV9	CASSAGTGAYEQFF	TGTGCCAGCAGCGCCGGGACAGGGGCCTACGAGCAGTTCTTC
-	TRBJ2-7	-	TRBV11-2	CASSLDRGSLEQYF	TGTGCCAGCAGCTTAGATCGGGGATCACTCGAGCAGTACTTC
-	TRBJ2-7	-	TRBV29-1	CSVEEGGSSYEQYF	TGCAGCGTTGAAGAAGGCGGGTCTTCCTACGAGCAGTACTTC
-	TRBJ1-3	few	TRBV27	CASSSDGTGGNTIYF	TGTGCCAGCAGTTCGGACGGGACTGGGGGAAACACCATATATTTT
TRBD2	TRBJ2-3	-	TRBV29-1	CSVELKSSGRVDTQYF	TGCAGCGTTGAACTAAAGAGTAGCGGGAGGGTGGATACGCAGTATTTT
-	TRBJ2-1	-	TRBV28	CASSPETDKYNEQFF	TGTGCCAGCAGTCCCGAGACAGATAAATACAATGAGCAGTTCTTC
-	TRBJ2-1	-	TRBV10-3	CAISPEFDEQFF	TGTGCCATCAGTCCTGAGTTTGATGAGCAGTTCTTC
-	TRBJ1-1	once	TRBV28	CASSPRRGTPEAFF	TGTGCCAGCAGTCCGAGAAGGGGGACACCAGAGGCTTTCTTT
-	TRBJ2-3	-	TRBV27	CASSLADTQYF	TGTGCCAGCAGTTTGGCAGATACGCAGTATTTT
-	TRBJ2-1	-	TRBV5-4	CASSQINEQFF	TGTGCCAGCAGCCAAATAAATGAGCAGTTCTTC
TRBD1	TRBJ1-1	-	TRBV28	CASSGETGGLTEAFF	TGTGCCAGCAGTGGTGAGACAGGGGGCTTAACTGAAGCTTTCTTT
-	TRBJ1-2	-	TRBV29-1	CSVDALQGDYGYTF	TGCAGCGTTGACGCTCTACAGGGAGACTATGGCTACACCTTC
TRBD2	TRBJ2-5	once	TRBV5-6	CASSLAPAGGRETQYF	TGTGCCAGCAGCTTGGCCCCAGCGGGGGGCCGGGAGACCCAGTACTTC
TRBD1	TRBJ2-2	-	TRBV5-8	CASSGTGTDGTGELFF	TGTGCCAGCAGCGGAACCGGGACAGACGGCACCGGGGAGCTGTTTTTT
-	TRBJ1-1	-	TRBV27	CASSLSAGANTEAFF	TGTGCCAGCAGTTTAAGCGCAGGAGCTAACACTGAAGCTTTCTTT
TRBD2	TRBJ2-3	-	TRBV9	CASSVSGTLTDTQYF	TGTGCCAGCAGCGTGAGCGGGACCCTCACAGATACGCAGTATTTT
TRBD2	TRBJ2-3	-	TRBV2	CASTASGYLTDTQYF	TGTGCCAGCACAGCTAGCGGGTACCTCACAGATACGCAGTATTTT
-	TRBJ1-6	-	TRBV5-4	CASSDRERNSPLHF	TGTGCCAGCAGCGATCGGGAGAGGAATTCACCCCTCCACTTT
-	TRBJ1-5	-	TRBV19	CASSDPSQGWNQPQHF	TGTGCCAGTAGTGACCCCTCACAGGGTTGGAATCAGCCCCAGCATTTT
TRBD2	TRBJ2-7	-	TRBV13	CASSPVRGLAGTEQYF	TGTGCCAGCAGCCCGGTAAGGGGACTAGCGGGAACAGAGCAGTACTTC
TRBD1	TRBJ1-5	-	TRBV7-8	CASSPDGTVNQPQHF	TGTGCCAGCAGCCCCGACGGGACAGTTAATCAGCCCCAGCATTTT
-	TRBJ1-1	-	TRBV9	CASSPRGLINTEAFF	TGTGCCAGCAGCCCGAGAGGGTTAATAAACACTGAAGCTTTCTTT
-	TRBJ1-1	-	TRBV4-2	CASSQKGNEAFF	TGTGCCAGCAGCCAAAAGGGGAATGAAGCTTTCTTT
-	TRBJ2-1	-	TRBV4-2	CASSPSPGADEQFF	TGTGCCAGCAGCCCCAGCCCAGGGGCCGATGAGCAGTTCTTC
-	TRBJ2-1	-	TRBV2	CASTRNNEQFF	TGTGCCAGCACTCGAAACAATGAGCAGTTCTTC
TRBD2	TRBJ2-7	few	TRBV4-1	CASSYLTSHEQYF	TGCGCCAGCAGCTACCTGACTAGCCACGAGCAGTACTTC
-	TRBJ2-2	-	TRBV5-8	CASKVAGYTGELFF	TGTGCCAGCAAGGTGGCGGGGTACACCGGGGAGCTGTTTTTT
-	TRBJ2-1	-	TRBV4-2	CASSLPDTSVYEQFF	TGTGCCAGCAGCTTGCCAGATACGTCTGTCTATGAGCAGTTCTTC
-	TRBJ1-5	-	TRBV7-9	CASSFSRGNQPQHF	TGTGCCAGCAGCTTCTCCAGGGGCAATCAGCCCCAGCATTTT
-	TRBJ2-6	-	TRBV7-9	CASSTTVPSSGANVLTF	TGTGCCAGCAGCACCACCGTGCCATCCTCTGGGGCCAACGTCCTGACTTTC
TRBD2	TRBJ2-7	few	TRBV4-1	CASSQGSRGMSSYEQYF	TGCGCCAGCAGCCAAGGATCGCGGGGGATGAGCTCCTACGAGCAGTACTTC
TRBD1	TRBJ1-5	few	TRBV28	CASIGDRDSNQPQHF	TGTGCCAGCATTGGCGACAGGGATAGCAATCAGCCCCAGCATTTT
TRBD1	TRBJ2-5	-	TRBV5-6	CASSWDRGSETQYF	TGTGCCAGCAGCTGGGACAGGGGAAGTGAGACCCAGTACTTC
TRBD1	TRBJ2-1	few	TRBV19	CASSIDPGTGGYNEQFF	TGTGCCAGTAGTATAGATCCGGGGACAGGGGGCTACAATGAGCAGTTCTTC
TRBD1	TRBJ2-7	-	TRBV4-1	CASSQATGGFYEQYF	TGCGCCAGCAGCCAAGCAACAGGGGGCTTCTACGAGCAGTACTTC
TRBD2	TRBJ2-7	-	TRBV4-2	CASSQEASGSYEQYF	TGTGCCAGCAGCCAAGAAGCCAGCGGGAGCTACGAGCAGTACTTC
TRBD1	TRBJ1-6	-	TRBV27	CASSTRTGTNSPLHF	TGTGCCAGCAGTACCCGGACAGGGACCAATTCACCCCTCCACTTT
-	TRBJ2-7	-	TRBV6-1	CASSVESSSAYEQYF	TGTGCCAGCAGTGTAGAAAGTTCTAGCGCCTACGAGCAGTACTTC
TRBD1	TRBJ1-5	-	TRBV29-1	CSVEGRRGQGVNGNQPQHF	TGCAGCGTTGAAGGAAGGAGGGGACAGGGGGTTAATGGCAATCAGCCCCAGCATTTT
TRBD2	TRBJ2-2	-	TRBV7-9	CASTGREGRNGELFF	TGTGCCAGCACAGGGCGGGAGGGCCGTAACGGGGAGCTGTTTTTT
-	TRBJ1-1	-	TRBV27	CASSLRGGNTEAFF	TGTGCCAGCAGTTTGAGGGGAGGGAACACTGAAGCTTTCTTT
-	TRBJ2-2	-	TRBV7-6	CASSLELITGELFF	TGTGCCAGCAGCTTAGAACTTATCACCGGGGAGCTGTTTTTT
TRBD1	TRBJ2-7	once	TRBV5-5	CASTQKDRGLDEQYF	TGTGCCAGCACCCAGAAGGACAGGGGGCTCGACGAGCAGTACTTC
-	TRBJ2-4	-	TRBV27	CASSFLDGAKNIQYF	TGTGCCAGCAGTTTCCTAGACGGCGCCAAAAACATTCAGTACTTC
TRBD2	TRBJ2-3	-	TRBV27	CASSYLAGGTDTQYF	TGTGCCAGCAGTTATCTAGCGGGGGGAACAGATACGCAGTATTTT
-	TRBJ2-2	-	TRBV7-9	CASSPPSGSTGELFF	TGTGCCAGCAGCCCCCCCTCGGGCAGCACCGGGGAGCTGTTTTTT
-	TRBJ1-2	-	TRBV16	CASSQSDLSNGYTF	TGTGCCAGCAGCCAATCGGACCTATCCAATGGCTACACCTTC
-	TRBJ2-7	-	TRBV5-1	CASSLDGAIEQYF	TGCGCCAGCAGCTTGGACGGGGCAATCGAGCAGTACTTC
-	TRBJ2-1	few	TRBV6-1	CASSDWRTSYNEQFF	TGTGCCAGCAGTGATTGGCGGACCTCCTACAATGAGCAGTTCTTC
-	TRBJ2-1	-	TRBV7-6	CASSLAVYNEQFF	TGTGCCAGCAGCTTAGCGGTCTACAATGAGCAGTTCTTC
-	TRBJ2-7	-	TRBV9	CASSGLGTPGEEQYF	TGTGCCAGCAGCGGGCTCGGGACACCGGGTGAGGAGCAGTACTTC
-	TRBJ2-1	-	TRBV14	CASSQEGQSYNEQFF	TGTGCCAGCAGCCAAGAAGGGCAGAGCTACAATGAGCAGTTCTTC
-	TRBJ2-3	-	TRBV28	CASQFVGGTDTQYF	TGTGCCAGCCAATTCGTCGGGGGCACAGATACGCAGTATTTT
-	TRBJ2-4	-	TRBV6-1	CASSERVGVSPRIQYF	TGTGCCAGCAGTGAAAGGGTAGGGGTTTCCCCCAGGATTCAGTACTTC
-	TRBJ2-1	-	TRBV7-9	CASSLGGYPVNEQFF	TGTGCCAGCAGCTTAGGCGGATACCCCGTCAATGAGCAGTTCTTC